This T cell receptor beta chain was identified in a study of cytomegalovirus exposure and HLA in healthy donors. The germline gives CDR1 MNHEY, CDR2 SVGAGI. CDR3 length: 15 residues. Germline trimming cut 0 bases from V and 0 bases from J; bases unmatched to any gene: 0. Note on this clone: The sample holds other DNA sequences that translate to the same CDR3.

As for the donors, each was a healthy bone marrow donor. The PCR made use of 60 Vbeta and 13 Jbeta primers. Sequencing was performed with immunoSEQ multiplex PCR; in TCRdb, only in-frame clones are kept and a portion is missing. The table shows under 130,000 clones, with more than 65% occurring only once. The chain has TRBV6-5 and TRBJ2-7; 9 bases line up with TRBD2. This sequence was found in a young man in good health and CMV-seronegative. Sequenced sample: PBMCs. The CDR3 DNA sequence: TGTGCCAGCAGTTACTCTAGCGGGAGCTCCTACGAGCAGTACTTC. This codes for CASSYSSGSSYEQYF.